This TCR beta chain was identified during a study of cytomegalovirus exposure and HLA in healthy donors. Points on this clone: Its specificity is not known.

Germline CDR1 MNHEY, CDR2 SMNVEV (reference sequence). This CDR3 region has 16 residues. The V and J ends lost 0 bases and 5 bases, in that order; junction bases with no gene match: 8. Whole-study results and caveats: Researchers reported from a later analysis that most CMV-associated TCR beta chains appeared HLA-restricted. Earlier findings revealed that most TCR beta V segments proved productive either about 90% or about 30% of the time.

Use of 60 Vbeta and 13 Jbeta primers characterized the PCR. Produced via immunoSEQ multiplex PCR; TCRdb's table is partial and in-frame only. The data hold some 220,000 clones, with around 89% observed a single time. The receptor's source is a woman under 30 in good health and CMV-seronegative. Sequenced sample: PBMCs. The J gene is TRBJ2-7, the V gene TRBV27, with TRBD1 matching 9 bases. CDR3 sequence: CASSLSEGDRAHEQYF. The CDR3 DNA reads TGTGCCAGCAGTTTATCTGAGGGGGACAGGGCCCACGAGCAGTACTTC.